This record covers a single T cell receptor (beta chain). The sample comes from a study of cytomegalovirus exposure and HLA in healthy donors. Primers: 60 Vbeta forward and 13 Jbeta reverse. Method: immunoSEQ multiplex PCR; TCRdb's copy keeps in-frame clones and lacks some. The sample yields more than 65,000 clones, roughly two thirds seen once. Per germline, CDR1 DFQATT and CDR2 SNEGSKA (reference sequence). Trimming at V came to 6 bases and at J to 6 bases, leaving 1 base not matched to a gene. The CDR3 contains 10 residues. Sequenced: PBMCs. The chain combines TRBV20-1 with TRBJ1-1; TRBD1 matches 7 bases. This TCR derives from a woman between 50 and 59 years old in good health and CMV-seropositive. Here the CDR3 reads CSAGTAEAFF. CDR3 DNA sequence: TGCAGTGCGGGGACAGCTGAAGCTTTCTTT.